The rows below give T cell receptor beta chains drawn from one sample of a study of blood T cell repertoires in COVID-19. Clones were sequenced by immunoSEQ multiplex PCR, and TCRdb holds only the in-frame ones, with some missing. In the table there are about 200,000 clones, around 82% of which are singletons. Input material: PBMCs or T cells enriched from blood (not recorded which). The receptor source for this set is a woman aged 55-70 years with acute COVID-19. CDR3s include the opening cysteine and the closing phenylalanine or tryptophan. A D gene is named only where the DNA matches it firmly. Rows may omit the clone size; those that give it use once, few, many or a size class.

len: 16
abundance: many
v_gene: TRBV9
j_gene: TRBJ1-6
d_gene: TRBD1
CDR3nt: TGTGCCAGCAGCCCTCGACCGGGACAGGGTAATTCACCCCTCCACTTT
CDR3aa: CASSPRPGQGNSPLHF

len: 15
abundance: .
v_gene: TRBV6-5
j_gene: TRBJ2-1
d_gene: TRBD2
CDR3nt: TGTGCCAGCAGTATTGAGCGGGGGGGTTACAATGAGCAGTTCTTC
CDR3aa: CASSIERGGYNEQFF

len: 15
abundance: .
v_gene: TRBV19
j_gene: TRBJ2-3
d_gene: TRBD1
CDR3nt: TGTGCCAGTAGTCTGGGACAGGGGGTGGTAGATACGCAGTATTTT
CDR3aa: CASSLGQGVVDTQYF

len: 14
abundance: .
v_gene: TRBV21-1
j_gene: TRBJ2-2
d_gene: .
CDR3nt: TGTGCCACCCCGACAGGGGTGAACACCGGGGAGCTGTTTTTT
CDR3aa: CATPTGVNTGELFF

len: 14
abundance: .
v_gene: TRBV14
j_gene: TRBJ1-3
d_gene: .
CDR3nt: TGTGCCAGCAGCCCACCCGGGTCTGGAAACACCATATATTTT
CDR3aa: CASSPPGSGNTIYF

len: 16
abundance: .
v_gene: TRBV5-4
j_gene: TRBJ2-5
d_gene: TRBD2
CDR3nt: TGTGCCAGCAGCTCCGGGACTAGCGGGAGGAGGGAGACCCAGTACTTC
CDR3aa: CASSSGTSGRRETQYF

len: 14
abundance: .
v_gene: TRBV19
j_gene: TRBJ1-4
d_gene: .
CDR3nt: TGTGCCAGTAGTGACCTACAGGGTTGGGAAAAACTGTTTTTT
CDR3aa: CASSDLQGWEKLFF

len: 14
abundance: .
v_gene: TRBV25-1
j_gene: TRBJ1-6
d_gene: .
CDR3nt: TGTGCCAGCAGCAACGTCGGCGGAGGATCACCCCTCCACTTT
CDR3aa: CASSNVGGGSPLHF

len: 15
abundance: .
v_gene: TRBV6-5
j_gene: TRBJ2-7
d_gene: .
CDR3nt: TGTGCCAGCAGGTTCCGGGACACATACTCCTACGAGCAGTACTTC
CDR3aa: CASRFRDTYSYEQYF

len: 14
abundance: .
v_gene: TRBV27
j_gene: TRBJ1-5
d_gene: .
CDR3nt: TGTGCCAGCAGTTTCGGTTTCGGGGATCAGCCCCAGCATTTT
CDR3aa: CASSFGFGDQPQHF

len: 15
abundance: .
v_gene: TRBV18
j_gene: TRBJ1-2
d_gene: TRBD1
CDR3nt: TGTGCCAGCTCACAGTCCCGGGACAGGGCATATGGCTACACCTTC
CDR3aa: CASSQSRDRAYGYTF

len: 15
abundance: .
v_gene: TRBV5-6
j_gene: TRBJ1-6
d_gene: TRBD1
CDR3nt: TGTGCCAGCAGCTTGGGCCAGGGGGTTAGCTCACCCCTCCACTTT
CDR3aa: CASSLGQGVSSPLHF

len: 14
abundance: few
v_gene: TRBV18
j_gene: TRBJ1-1
d_gene: .
CDR3nt: TGTGCCAGCTCACCGGGGACATTCAGCACTGAAGCTTTCTTT
CDR3aa: CASSPGTFSTEAFF

len: 18
abundance: .
v_gene: TRBV7-2
j_gene: TRBJ1-2
d_gene: TRBD1
CDR3nt: TGTGCCAGCAGCTTAGGGGGACAGGGGGCCGGGGAGTACTATGGCTACACCTTC
CDR3aa: CASSLGGQGAGEYYGYTF

len: 14
abundance: once
v_gene: TRBV6-2/TRBV6-3
j_gene: TRBJ1-1
d_gene: .
CDR3nt: TGTGCCAGCAGTTACACGGTGAGGAACACTGAAGCTTTCTTT
CDR3aa: CASSYTVRNTEAFF

len: 14
abundance: .
v_gene: TRBV30
j_gene: TRBJ2-2
d_gene: .
CDR3nt: TGTGCCTGGAGTACAGGGCTGGACACCGGGGAGCTGTTTTTT
CDR3aa: CAWSTGLDTGELFF

len: 11
abundance: .
v_gene: TRBV20-1
j_gene: TRBJ2-1
d_gene: .
CDR3nt: TGCAGTGCTAGAGATGTCCGGGAGCAGTTCTTC
CDR3aa: CSARDVREQFF

len: 14
abundance: .
v_gene: TRBV4-1
j_gene: TRBJ2-5
d_gene: TRBD1
CDR3nt: TGCGCCAGCAGTCCGACAGGGTTAGGGCAGACCCAGTACTTC
CDR3aa: CASSPTGLGQTQYF

len: 12
abundance: once
v_gene: TRBV30
j_gene: TRBJ1-2
d_gene: .
CDR3nt: TGTGCCTGGAGTCCCCTTTTCTATGGCTACACCTTC
CDR3aa: CAWSPLFYGYTF

len: 16
abundance: .
v_gene: TRBV12-5
j_gene: TRBJ2-3
d_gene: TRBD2
CDR3nt: TGTGCTAGTGGTCAGGGACTAGCGGGGGGGGCAGATACGCAGTATTTT
CDR3aa: CASGQGLAGGADTQYF

len: 17
abundance: .
v_gene: TRBV30
j_gene: TRBJ2-7
d_gene: .
CDR3nt: TGTGCCTGGAGCTCCTCCCAATCACAGGGCTATGCCACCGAGCAGTACTTC
CDR3aa: CAWSSSQSQGYATEQYF

len: 17
abundance: once
v_gene: TRBV10-2
j_gene: TRBJ1-3
d_gene: .
CDR3nt: TGCGCCAGCAGTGAGTCGTCGGCAGGGTCTGCTGGAAACACCATATATTTT
CDR3aa: CASSESSAGSAGNTIYF